Below, 10 T cell receptor beta chains from the same sample are listed, as sequenced in a study of blood T cells in healthy people across ages. Then a second PCR, running roughly 6 to 11 cycles, was carried out with a sample-barcoded 5' primer and a J-beta primer mix. In TCRdb, the 5' RACE reads were re-called with MiXCR into one record per CDR3 protein. The sample holds about 770,000 distinct CDR3 sequences, roughly 44% seen once. Material: blood. These receptors were obtained from a man between 60 and 75 years old in good health.

J is TRBJ1-2 and V is TRBV12-3 or TRBV12-4, with D unresolved. V was cut by 3 bases and J by 8 bases, with 10 bases left in between. This CDR3 has 12 residues. The DNA for the CDR3 is TGTGCCAGCAGTTTGATCGGGGTCGGCTACACCTTC. This sequence encodes CASSLIGVGYTF.

This clonotype was detected once. CDR3 sequence reads: CATSRGRTGFTDTQYF. The CDR3 bases are TGTGCCACCAGCAGAGGCAGGACAGGGTTCACAGATACGCAGTATTTT. This chain joins TRBV15 and TRBJ2-3; the match to TRBD1 covers 8 bases. Germline V lookup: CDR1 LNHNV, CDR2 YYDKDF (reference sequence). Trimming took 1 base from V and 2 from J; bases not matched to a gene: 5. The CDR3 spans 16 residues.

The chain's CDR3 is CSARGPGAYNEQYF. The DNA of the CDR3 is TGCAGTGCTAGAGGGCCGGGGGCCTACAATGAGCAGTACTTC. This chain joins TRBV20-1 and TRBJ2-1; D is perhaps TRBD1 or TRBD2 (6 bases each). The end of the DNA fits TRBJ2-7 better, so the J call may be wrong. CDR3 length: 14 residues. Per germline, CDR1 DFQATT and CDR2 SNEGSKA (reference sequence).

The chain joins TRBV7-2 to TRBJ1-5; 7 positions match TRBD1. From germline, CDR1 is SGHTA and CDR2 FQGNSA. The CDR3 loop spans 15 amino acids. J lost 9 bases, V lost 0 bases, and 8 bases had no gene match. Written as DNA, the CDR3 is TGTGCCAGCAGCTTAGCCCGGGACAGCCAGAGGCCCCAGCATTTT. It encodes CASSLARDSQRPQHF.

This chain links TRBV29-1 with TRBJ1-4; D not certain. Trimming removed 4 bases from V and 3 bases from J, with 6 bases in between. The CDR3 has 12 residues. The germline V gene has CDR1 SQVTM and CDR2 ANQGSEA. The CDR3 DNA reads TGCAGCGTTGTACTGTCTAATGAAAAACTGTTTTTT. Its protein is CSVVLSNEKLFF.

This chain links TRBV4-3 with TRBJ1-5; no reliable D call. V was shortened by 0 bases and J by 0 bases, with 12 bases between the two germline ends. The germline V gene has CDR1 LGHNA and CDR2 YSLEER. The CDR3 sequence is 17 residues long. The CDR3, as DNA: TGCGCCAGCAGCCAAGATCTGTACAGCTATAGCAATCAGCCCCAGCATTTT. Translated: CASSQDLYSYSNQPQHF.

There are a few counts of this clonotype. The CDR3 sequence is CASSGTPEETQYF. In DNA, the CDR3 is TGTGCCAGCTCAGGTACGCCTGAGGAGACCCAGTACTTC. The chain links TRBV18 to TRBJ2-5; D ambiguous. The CDR3 has 13 residues. Germline values: CDR1 KGHSH, CDR2 LQKENI. V shed 5 bases and J shed 5 bases, with 12 bases lying between them.

J is TRBJ2-7 and V is TRBV5-1; 7 positions match TRBD1. CDR1 and CDR2 (germline): SGHRS, YFSETQ. There are 14 residues in the CDR3. The ends lost 5 bases at V and 7 bases at J; junction bases unmatched: 12. Here the CDR3 reads CASSRTGQQKEQYF. Written as DNA, the CDR3 is TGCGCCAGCAGTCGGACGGGACAGCAAAAGGAGCAGTACTTC. Variable domain in full (rest from reference TRBV5-1 and TRBJ2-7): KAGVTQTPRYLIKTRGQQVTLSCSPISGHRSVSWYQQTPGQGLQFLFEYFSETQRNKGNFPGRFSGRQFSNSRSEMNVSTLELGDSALYLCASSRTGQQKEQYFGPGTRLTVT.

The genes are TRBV5-5 and TRBJ2-1; 7 nucleotides line up with TRBD1. The length of the CDR3 is 17 residues. Germline CDR1 reads SGHKS; CDR2 reads YYEKEE (reference sequence). With 0 bases clipped from V and 0 bases from J, the junction kept 6 bases outside the gene matches. The CDR3 sequence is CASSLGQGRSSYNEQFF. The CDR3 region has the DNA TGTGCCAGCAGCTTGGGACAGGGACGGAGCTCCTACAATGAGCAGTTCTTC.

The genes are TRBV20-1 and TRBJ1-6, with TRBD1 identical over 8 bases. Germline CDR1 is DFQATT and CDR2 is SNEGSKA (reference sequence). The CDR3 runs to 16 residues. V trimming: 0 bases; J trimming: 8 bases; junction bases outside the gene matches: 9. The DNA of the CDR3 is TGCAGTGCTAGAGACCAGGGCGGGACAGGTCATTCACCCCTCCACTTT. It encodes CSARDQGGTGHSPLHF.